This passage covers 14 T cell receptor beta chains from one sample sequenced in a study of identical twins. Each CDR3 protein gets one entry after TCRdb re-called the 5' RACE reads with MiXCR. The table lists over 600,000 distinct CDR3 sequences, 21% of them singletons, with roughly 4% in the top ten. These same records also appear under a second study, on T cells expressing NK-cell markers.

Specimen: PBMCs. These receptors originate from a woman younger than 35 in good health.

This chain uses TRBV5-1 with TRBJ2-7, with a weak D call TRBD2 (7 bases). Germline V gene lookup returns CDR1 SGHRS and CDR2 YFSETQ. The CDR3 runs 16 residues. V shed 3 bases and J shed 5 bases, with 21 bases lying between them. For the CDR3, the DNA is TGCGCCAGCAGCTCGGGGGCCCAAGCGGGGCATGACGAGCAGTACTTC. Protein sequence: CASSSGAQAGHDEQYF.

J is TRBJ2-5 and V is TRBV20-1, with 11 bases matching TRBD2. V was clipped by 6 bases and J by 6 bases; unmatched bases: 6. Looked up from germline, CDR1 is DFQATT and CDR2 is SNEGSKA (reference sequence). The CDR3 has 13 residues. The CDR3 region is CSAQTSGGKTQYF. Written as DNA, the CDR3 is TGCAGTGCACAAACTAGCGGGGGAAAGACCCAGTACTTC.

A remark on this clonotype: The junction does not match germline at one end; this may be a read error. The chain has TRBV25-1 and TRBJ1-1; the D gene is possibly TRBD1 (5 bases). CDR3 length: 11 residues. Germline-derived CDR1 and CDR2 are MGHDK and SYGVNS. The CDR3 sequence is CASSVLGTALF. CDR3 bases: TGTGCCAGCAGTGTATTAGGGACCGCGCTCTTT.

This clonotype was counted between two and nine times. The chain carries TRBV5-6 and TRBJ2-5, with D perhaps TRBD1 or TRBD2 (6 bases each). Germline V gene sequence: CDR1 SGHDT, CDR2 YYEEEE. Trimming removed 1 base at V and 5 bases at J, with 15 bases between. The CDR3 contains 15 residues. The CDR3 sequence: CASSLRPGADETQYF. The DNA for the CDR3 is TGTGCCAGCAGCTTGCGGCCGGGGGCGGACGAGACCCAGTACTTC.

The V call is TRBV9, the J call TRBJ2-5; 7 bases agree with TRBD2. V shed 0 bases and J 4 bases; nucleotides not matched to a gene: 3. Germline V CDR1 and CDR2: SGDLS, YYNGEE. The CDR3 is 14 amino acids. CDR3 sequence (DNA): TGTGCCAGCAGCGTAGAGGCTAGCGGAGAGACCCAGTACTTC. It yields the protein CASSVEASGETQYF. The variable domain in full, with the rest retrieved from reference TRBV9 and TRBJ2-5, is DSGVTQTPKHLITATGQRVTLRCSPRSGDLSVYWYQQSLDQGLQFLIQYYNGEERAKGNILERFSAQQFPDLHSELNLSSLELGDSALYFCASSVEASGETQYFGPGTRLLVL.

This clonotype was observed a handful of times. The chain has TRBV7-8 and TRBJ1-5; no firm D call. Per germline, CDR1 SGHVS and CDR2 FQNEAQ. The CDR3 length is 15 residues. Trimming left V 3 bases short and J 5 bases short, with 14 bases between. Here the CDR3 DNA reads TGTGCCAGCAGCTTGGGGTCAGCAGATCATCAGCCCCAGCATTTT. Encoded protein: CASSLGSADHQPQHF.

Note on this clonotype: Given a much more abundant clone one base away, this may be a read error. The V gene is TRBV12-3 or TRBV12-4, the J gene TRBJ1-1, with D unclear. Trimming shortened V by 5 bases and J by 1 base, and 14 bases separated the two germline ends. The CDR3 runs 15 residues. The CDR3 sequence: CASSPHHSGNTEAFF. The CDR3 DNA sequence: TGTGCCAGCAGTCCACACCACAGTGGGAACACTGAAGCTTTCTTT.

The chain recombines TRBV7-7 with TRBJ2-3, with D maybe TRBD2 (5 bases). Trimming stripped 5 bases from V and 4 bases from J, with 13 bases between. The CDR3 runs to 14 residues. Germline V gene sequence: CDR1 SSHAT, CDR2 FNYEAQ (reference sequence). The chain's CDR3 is CASSERAQADTQYF. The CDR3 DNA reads TGTGCCAGCAGCGAGAGGGCTCAGGCAGATACGCAGTATTTT.

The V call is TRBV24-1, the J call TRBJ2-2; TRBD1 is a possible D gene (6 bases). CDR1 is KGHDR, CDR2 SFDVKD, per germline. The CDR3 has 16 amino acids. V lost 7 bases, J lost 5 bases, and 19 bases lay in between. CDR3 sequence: CATSPRDTGGTGELFF. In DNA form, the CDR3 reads TGTGCCACCAGCCCGAGGGACACTGGGGGAACCGGGGAGCTGTTTTTT.

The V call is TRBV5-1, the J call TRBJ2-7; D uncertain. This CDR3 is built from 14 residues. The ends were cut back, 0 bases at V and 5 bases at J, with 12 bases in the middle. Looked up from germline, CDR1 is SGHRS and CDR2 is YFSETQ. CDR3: CASSLGGTAHEQYF. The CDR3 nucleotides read TGCGCCAGCAGCTTGGGAGGAACGGCCCACGAGCAGTACTTC.

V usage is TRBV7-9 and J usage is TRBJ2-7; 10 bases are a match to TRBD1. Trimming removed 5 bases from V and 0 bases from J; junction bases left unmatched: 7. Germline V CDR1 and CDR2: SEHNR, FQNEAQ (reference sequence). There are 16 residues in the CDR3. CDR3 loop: CASSPGTGANSYEQYF. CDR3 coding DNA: TGTGCCAGCAGCCCGGGGACAGGGGCAAACTCCTACGAGCAGTACTTC. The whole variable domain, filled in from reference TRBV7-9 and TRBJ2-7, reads DTGVSQNPRHKITKRGQNVTFRCDPISEHNRLYWYRQTLGQGPEFLTYFQNEAQLEKSRLLSDRFSAERPKGSFSTLEIQRTEQGDSAMYLCASSPGTGANSYEQYFGPGTRLTVT.

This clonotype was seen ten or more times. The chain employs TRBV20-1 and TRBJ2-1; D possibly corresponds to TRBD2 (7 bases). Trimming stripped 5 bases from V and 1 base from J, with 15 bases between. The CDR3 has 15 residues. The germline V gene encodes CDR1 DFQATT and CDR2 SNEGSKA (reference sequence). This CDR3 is CSAGGALKSYNEQFF. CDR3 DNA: TGCAGTGCTGGGGGGGCCCTAAAGTCCTACAATGAGCAGTTCTTC.

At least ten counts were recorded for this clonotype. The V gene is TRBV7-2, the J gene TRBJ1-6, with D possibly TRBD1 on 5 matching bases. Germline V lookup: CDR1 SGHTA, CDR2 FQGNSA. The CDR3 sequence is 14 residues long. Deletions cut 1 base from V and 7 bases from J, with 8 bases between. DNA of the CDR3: TGTGCCAGCAGCTTAGTCGGGGGAAATTCACCCCTCCACTTT. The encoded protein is CASSLVGGNSPLHF. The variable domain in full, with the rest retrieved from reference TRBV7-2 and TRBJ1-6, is GAGVSQSPSNKVTEKGKDVELRCDPISGHTALYWYRQSLGQGLEFLIYFQGNSAPDKSGLPSDRFSAERTGGSVSTLTIQRTQQEDSAVYLCASSLVGGNSPLHFGNGTRLTVT.

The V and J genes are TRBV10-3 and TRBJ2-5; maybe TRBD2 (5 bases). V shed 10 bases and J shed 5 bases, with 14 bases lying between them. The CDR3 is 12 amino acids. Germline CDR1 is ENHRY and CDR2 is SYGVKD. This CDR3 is CATTTGGETQYF. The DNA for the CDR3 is TGTGCCACGACTACCGGCGGGGAGACCCAGTACTTC.